This T cell receptor beta chain was profiled in a study of cytotoxic CD8 clonotypes in ibrutinib-treated CLL. Across the study: The patients comprised approximately eleven relapsed/refractory and 15 treatment-naive cases, 17 to 18 IGHV unmutated. When averaged across all of the samples, the counts came to roughly 250,000 productive templates and 90,000 to 95,000 productive rearrangements.

With respect to this clone: Its specificity is not known.

Profiling relied on immunoSEQ multiplex PCR, and the TCRdb table lists in-frame clones only, not all of them. Of over 45,000 clones in the sample, roughly 50% were seen once. General study points: Clonality increased with ibrutinib response but returned toward baseline at progression.

This clonotype originated in a human donor with chronic lymphocytic leukemia. This specimen was PBMCs, taken at disease progression, from a patient treated with ibrutinib.

The CDR3: CASSQPGAGRVRDTQYF. In DNA form, the CDR3 reads TGCGCCAGCAGCCAACCCGGGGCAGGAAGGGTGAGAGATACGCAGTATTTT. V usage is TRBV4-1 and J usage is TRBJ2-3; D may match TRBD1 or TRBD2 (5 bases each). CDR1 MGHRA and CDR2 YSYEKL come from the germline V gene. Trimming removed 2 bases at V and 5 bases at J, with 20 bases between. The CDR3 has 17 amino acids.